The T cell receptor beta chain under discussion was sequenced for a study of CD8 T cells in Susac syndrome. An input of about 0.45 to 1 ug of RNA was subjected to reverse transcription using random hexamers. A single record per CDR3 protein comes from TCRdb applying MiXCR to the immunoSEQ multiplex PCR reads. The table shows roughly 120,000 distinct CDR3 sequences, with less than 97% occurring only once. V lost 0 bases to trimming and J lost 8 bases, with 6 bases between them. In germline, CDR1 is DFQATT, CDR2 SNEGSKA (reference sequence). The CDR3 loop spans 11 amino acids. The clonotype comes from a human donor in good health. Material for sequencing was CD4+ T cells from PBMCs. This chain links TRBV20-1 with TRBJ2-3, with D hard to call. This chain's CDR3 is CSAREVRTQYF. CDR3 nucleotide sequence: TGCAGTGCTAGAGAAGTACGTACGCAGTATTTT.